The rows below give T cell receptor beta chains drawn from one sample of a study of T-cell memory formation after mild COVID-19. TCRdb called the 5' RACE reads again in MiXCR, with one record for every CDR3 protein. The table lists over 150,000 distinct CDR3 sequences, around 21% of them singletons. The sequenced material came from PBMCs or a T cell subset sorted from them (not recorded which). The receptors come from an adult woman who had mild COVID-19 (a few samples of this study predate the infection). Cell type and time point are not known. The CDR3 runs from the conserved cysteine through the conserved F or W. Fields, in order: clone size, J gene, V gene, D gene, CDR3 length, CDR3 DNA, CDR3 protein. D genes are given only for firm matches. Some rows mark clone size as missing; the rest say once, few, many or name a class of expanded clone.

clone_size: NA
j_call: TRBJ2-7
v_call: TRBV29-1
d_call: NA
cdr3_length: 11
cdr3_nt: TGCAGCGTTGAAGGTATGACAGGGCAGTACTTC
cdr3_aa: CSVEGMTGQYF

clone_size: few
j_call: TRBJ1-4
v_call: TRBV20-1
d_call: TRBD1
cdr3_length: 16
cdr3_nt: TGCAGTGCTAGGAACAGGGGCGGCCGTAAGGGGGAAAAACTGTTTTTT
cdr3_aa: CSARNRGGRKGEKLFF

clone_size: few
j_call: TRBJ2-2
v_call: TRBV12-3/TRBV12-4
d_call: TRBD1
cdr3_length: 17
cdr3_nt: TGTGCCAGCAGTCCGGGACGGGGACAGGGGGACACCGGGGAGCTGTTTTTT
cdr3_aa: CASSPGRGQGDTGELFF

clone_size: NA
j_call: TRBJ1-2
v_call: TRBV7-9
d_call: NA
cdr3_length: 13
cdr3_nt: TGTGCCAGCAAAGGGGAAGGCTTCTATGGCTACACCTTC
cdr3_aa: CASKGEGFYGYTF

clone_size: few
j_call: TRBJ2-6
v_call: TRBV7-9
d_call: NA
cdr3_length: 18
cdr3_nt: TGTGCCAGCAGCTTATTGGGGACTGTAGGAACTGGGGCCAACGTCCTGACTTTC
cdr3_aa: CASSLLGTVGTGANVLTF

clone_size: few
j_call: TRBJ2-1
v_call: TRBV12-3/TRBV12-4
d_call: TRBD1
cdr3_length: 13
cdr3_nt: TGTGCCAGCAGTAAAGGGACAGGGGGCATGCGGTTCTTC
cdr3_aa: CASSKGTGGMRFF

clone_size: NA
j_call: TRBJ2-7
v_call: TRBV20-1
d_call: TRBD1
cdr3_length: 14
cdr3_nt: TGCAGTGCTAGCCTGGGACAGGGGGCCTACGAGCAGTACTTC
cdr3_aa: CSASLGQGAYEQYF

clone_size: few
j_call: TRBJ1-1
v_call: TRBV6-5
d_call: NA
cdr3_length: 13
cdr3_nt: TGTGCCAGCAGGCTCGAACGGAACACTGAAGCTTTCTTT
cdr3_aa: CASRLERNTEAFF

clone_size: few
j_call: TRBJ1-1
v_call: TRBV4-2
d_call: TRBD1
cdr3_length: 14
cdr3_nt: TGTGCCAGCAGCCAACTTCAGGGGGTCACTGAAGCTTTCTTT
cdr3_aa: CASSQLQGVTEAFF

clone_size: few
j_call: TRBJ2-2
v_call: TRBV24-1
d_call: NA
cdr3_length: 15
cdr3_nt: TGTGCCACCAGTGATTTAGGGGGAAGCACCGGGGAGCTGTTTTTT
cdr3_aa: CATSDLGGSTGELFF

clone_size: once
j_call: TRBJ2-5
v_call: TRBV7-9
d_call: TRBD1
cdr3_length: 16
cdr3_nt: TGTGCCAGCAGCTCCCGGGACAGGGGTTTGGAAGAGACCCAGTACTTC
cdr3_aa: CASSSRDRGLEETQYF

clone_size: few
j_call: TRBJ1-6
v_call: TRBV30
d_call: TRBD1
cdr3_length: 15
cdr3_nt: TGTGCCTGGAGTCGGACAGGGAGCGTAAATTCACCCCTCCACTTT
cdr3_aa: CAWSRTGSVNSPLHF

clone_size: few
j_call: TRBJ2-5
v_call: TRBV9
d_call: TRBD2
cdr3_length: 16
cdr3_nt: TGTGCCAGCAGCGTAGGTTCTAGCGGGGGGGCGGAGACCCAGTACTTC
cdr3_aa: CASSVGSSGGAETQYF

clone_size: NA
j_call: TRBJ2-1
v_call: TRBV2
d_call: NA
cdr3_length: 16
cdr3_nt: TGTGCCAGCAGTGAGCCCGGCGGGACTTCCTACAATGAGCAGTTCTTC
cdr3_aa: CASSEPGGTSYNEQFF

clone_size: NA
j_call: TRBJ2-1
v_call: TRBV7-9
d_call: NA
cdr3_length: 17
cdr3_nt: TGTGCCAGCAGCTTAGTCAGGGTAGAGATTCCGGGAAATGAGCAGTTCTTC
cdr3_aa: CASSLVRVEIPGNEQFF

clone_size: NA
j_call: TRBJ1-5
v_call: TRBV18
d_call: NA
cdr3_length: 15
cdr3_nt: TGTGCCAGCTCACCAGGGGTAGGATCTGATCAGCCCCAGCATTTT
cdr3_aa: CASSPGVGSDQPQHF

clone_size: NA
j_call: TRBJ2-3
v_call: TRBV15
d_call: NA
cdr3_length: 14
cdr3_nt: TGTGCCACCAGCAGAGTTCCCTGGGGAGATACGCAGTATTTT
cdr3_aa: CATSRVPWGDTQYF

clone_size: NA
j_call: TRBJ1-2
v_call: TRBV4-1
d_call: TRBD1
cdr3_length: 14
cdr3_nt: TGCGCCAGCAGCCAATCGGACAGGGACTATGGCTACACCTTC
cdr3_aa: CASSQSDRDYGYTF

clone_size: NA
j_call: TRBJ2-1
v_call: TRBV7-6
d_call: TRBD2
cdr3_length: 12
cdr3_nt: TGTGCCAGCAGCTTAGCTCCGGGACTAGTCGACTTC
cdr3_aa: CASSLAPGLVDF

clone_size: NA
j_call: TRBJ2-4
v_call: TRBV29-1
d_call: NA
cdr3_length: 13
cdr3_nt: TGCAGCGTCTCCGGGACCACAAAAAACATTCAGTACTTC
cdr3_aa: CSVSGTTKNIQYF

clone_size: NA
j_call: TRBJ2-5
v_call: TRBV5-1
d_call: TRBD1
cdr3_length: 15
cdr3_nt: TGCGCCAGCAGCCGAGGACAGGGGGCAGGGGAGACCCAGTACTTC
cdr3_aa: CASSRGQGAGETQYF

clone_size: few
j_call: TRBJ2-5
v_call: TRBV9
d_call: NA
cdr3_length: 16
cdr3_nt: TGTGCCAGCAGCGTAGTAGGCTCACGGAACCAAGAGACCCAGTACTTC
cdr3_aa: CASSVVGSRNQETQYF

clone_size: NA
j_call: TRBJ1-2
v_call: TRBV4-3
d_call: NA
cdr3_length: 15
cdr3_nt: TGCGCCAGCAGCCAAGATCGAGAGGATCTGGGGGGCTACACCTTC
cdr3_aa: CASSQDREDLGGYTF

clone_size: few
j_call: TRBJ2-1
v_call: TRBV24-1
d_call: NA
cdr3_length: 11
cdr3_nt: TGTGCCACCACCGGGGCTCATGAGCAGTTCTTC
cdr3_aa: CATTGAHEQFF

clone_size: few
j_call: TRBJ2-1
v_call: TRBV7-9
d_call: NA
cdr3_length: 17
cdr3_nt: TGTGCCAGCAGCTTAGTCCACGGGGATAGCTCCTACAATGAGCAGTTCTTC
cdr3_aa: CASSLVHGDSSYNEQFF

clone_size: NA
j_call: TRBJ2-7
v_call: TRBV25-1
d_call: NA
cdr3_length: 16
cdr3_nt: TGTGCCAGCAGTGACTTCCGGGACGGTAGCTCCTACGAGCAGTACTTC
cdr3_aa: CASSDFRDGSSYEQYF

clone_size: NA
j_call: TRBJ2-1
v_call: TRBV7-9
d_call: TRBD1
cdr3_length: 14
cdr3_nt: TGTGCCAGCAGCTCTTGGGACAGCTACAATGAGCAGTTCTTC
cdr3_aa: CASSSWDSYNEQFF

clone_size: many
j_call: TRBJ2-7
v_call: TRBV4-3
d_call: TRBD1
cdr3_length: 15
cdr3_nt: TGCGCCAGCAGCCAAGGTCAGGGGGTCTCCTACGAGCAGTACTTC
cdr3_aa: CASSQGQGVSYEQYF

clone_size: few
j_call: TRBJ1-6
v_call: TRBV12-3/TRBV12-4
d_call: NA
cdr3_length: 16
cdr3_nt: TGTGCCAGCAGTTTGGGGACATTGGCCCATAATTCACCCCTCCACTTT
cdr3_aa: CASSLGTLAHNSPLHF

clone_size: few
j_call: TRBJ1-1
v_call: TRBV27
d_call: NA
cdr3_length: 13
cdr3_nt: TGTGCCAGCAGTTGGGGCGCGGGCACTGAAGCTTTCTTT
cdr3_aa: CASSWGAGTEAFF

clone_size: few
j_call: TRBJ2-1
v_call: TRBV5-6
d_call: NA
cdr3_length: 12
cdr3_nt: TGTGCCAGCAGCTTGGGGGCAGTTGAGCAGTTCTTC
cdr3_aa: CASSLGAVEQFF

clone_size: NA
j_call: TRBJ2-7
v_call: TRBV6-1
d_call: NA
cdr3_length: 17
cdr3_nt: TGTGCCAGCAGTGAATTTCCTGGGGCTAGCGACTCCTACGAGCAGTACTTC
cdr3_aa: CASSEFPGASDSYEQYF

clone_size: NA
j_call: TRBJ1-6
v_call: TRBV6-5
d_call: TRBD1
cdr3_length: 17
cdr3_nt: TGTGCCAGCAGTTACGTCGGGACAGGGTTATTTGGGTCACCCCTCCACTTT
cdr3_aa: CASSYVGTGLFGSPLHF

clone_size: few
j_call: TRBJ2-7
v_call: TRBV6-5
d_call: TRBD1
cdr3_length: 16
cdr3_nt: TGTGCCAGCAGTTACTCGGAGACAGGGGGCTTTGATGAGCAGTACTTC
cdr3_aa: CASSYSETGGFDEQYF

clone_size: NA
j_call: TRBJ1-1
v_call: TRBV7-8
d_call: TRBD1
cdr3_length: 14
cdr3_nt: TGTGCCAGCAGCACACAGGGGGCGGATACTGAAGCTTTCTTT
cdr3_aa: CASSTQGADTEAFF

clone_size: few
j_call: TRBJ2-1
v_call: TRBV4-1
d_call: TRBD2
cdr3_length: 17
cdr3_nt: TGCGCCAGCAGCCCAACGGGTCTAGCGGGGGACTACAATGAGCAGTTCTTC
cdr3_aa: CASSPTGLAGDYNEQFF

clone_size: few
j_call: TRBJ2-2
v_call: TRBV3-1
d_call: TRBD1
cdr3_length: 15
cdr3_nt: TGTGCCAGCAGGGGACAGGGCGTTCACACCGGGGAGCTGTTTTTT
cdr3_aa: CASRGQGVHTGELFF

clone_size: once
j_call: TRBJ2-1
v_call: TRBV29-1
d_call: TRBD2
cdr3_length: 13
cdr3_nt: TGCAGCGTACTAGCGGGAGGCTACAATGAGCAGTTCTTC
cdr3_aa: CSVLAGGYNEQFF

clone_size: NA
j_call: TRBJ1-1
v_call: TRBV4-1
d_call: NA
cdr3_length: 17
cdr3_nt: TGCGCCAGCAGCCAAGATTGGGTGAGGGCGGGGGACACTGAAGCTTTCTTT
cdr3_aa: CASSQDWVRAGDTEAFF

clone_size: NA
j_call: TRBJ2-1
v_call: TRBV20-1
d_call: NA
cdr3_length: 14
cdr3_nt: TGCAGTGCTATGTCGGGTGAGAGGGGTGGTGAGCAGTTCTTC
cdr3_aa: CSAMSGERGGEQFF

clone_size: NA
j_call: TRBJ1-6
v_call: TRBV2
d_call: TRBD1
cdr3_length: 15
cdr3_nt: TGTGCCAGCAGTGTCGCAGGGGGTACAGGTTCACCCCTCCACTTT
cdr3_aa: CASSVAGGTGSPLHF

clone_size: NA
j_call: TRBJ2-4
v_call: TRBV20-1
d_call: TRBD2
cdr3_length: 17
cdr3_nt: TGCAGTGCTAGAGACGCGGGTAGCGGGGGGTACCCGAACATTCAGTACTTC
cdr3_aa: CSARDAGSGGYPNIQYF

clone_size: few
j_call: TRBJ1-2
v_call: TRBV12-3/TRBV12-4
d_call: TRBD1
cdr3_length: 16
cdr3_nt: TGTGCCAGCAGTTTAGCCCCCGGGACAGCGCGCGGTGGCTACACCTTC
cdr3_aa: CASSLAPGTARGGYTF